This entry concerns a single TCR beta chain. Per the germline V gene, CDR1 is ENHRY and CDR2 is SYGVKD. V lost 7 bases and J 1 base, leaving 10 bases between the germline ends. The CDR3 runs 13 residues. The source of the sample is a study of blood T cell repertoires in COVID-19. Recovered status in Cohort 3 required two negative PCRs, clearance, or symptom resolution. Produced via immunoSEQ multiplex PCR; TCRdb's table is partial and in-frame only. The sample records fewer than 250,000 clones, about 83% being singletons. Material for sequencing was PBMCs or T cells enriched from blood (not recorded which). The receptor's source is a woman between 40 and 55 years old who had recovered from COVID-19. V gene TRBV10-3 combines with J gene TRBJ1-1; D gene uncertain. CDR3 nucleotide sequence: TGTGCCATCACCCTGACACCGAACACTGAAGCTTTCTTT. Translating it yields CAITLTPNTEAFF.